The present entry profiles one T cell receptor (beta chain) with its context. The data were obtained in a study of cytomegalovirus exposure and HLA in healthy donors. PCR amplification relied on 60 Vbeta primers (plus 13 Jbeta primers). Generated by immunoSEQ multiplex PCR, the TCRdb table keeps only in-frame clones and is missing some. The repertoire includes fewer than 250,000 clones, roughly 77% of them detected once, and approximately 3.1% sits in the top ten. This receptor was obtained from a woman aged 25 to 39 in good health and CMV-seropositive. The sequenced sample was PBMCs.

CDR3 region: CASSTGVDTEAFF. CDR3 bases: TGTGCCAGCAGCACAGGGGTGGACACTGAAGCTTTCTTT. The chain is built from TRBV14 and TRBJ1-1, with TRBD1 matching 7 bases. Germline V lookup: CDR1 SGHDN, CDR2 FVKESK. The V and J ends lost 5 bases and 3 bases, in that order; junction bases with no gene match: 3. The CDR3 is 13 amino acids.